These T cell receptor beta chains were read from a single sample in a study of a mutant IDH1 vaccine in newly diagnosed glioma. The method was immunoSEQ multiplex PCR; TCRdb's version includes in-frame clones alone and lacks a portion of them. The table has 60,000 or so clones, 90% seen once; the top ten hold about 4.2%. These receptors have no known antigen. The specimen was PBMCs, collected from a glioma patient whose treatment included an IDH1 peptide vaccine. These receptors were obtained from a middle-aged woman with glioma. Each CDR3 is given with its conserved first and last residue. A D gene is named only where the DNA matches it firmly. Size is stated for part of the rows, as once, few or many counts, or as a class when the clone is expanded.

>-|TRBJ2-7|TRBD2|TRBV5-4
TGTGCCACGAGAGCGGGACGTTTCTCCTACGAGCAGTACTTC
CATRAGRFSYEQYF
>once|TRBJ2-7|-|TRBV2
TGTGCCAGCAGCAGGCAGGGGAGACGCGAGCAGTACTTC
CASSRQGRREQYF
>-|TRBJ2-7|-|TRBV11-2
TGTGCCAGCAGCACGCGGACAGTGCTCGAGCAGTACTTC
CASSTRTVLEQYF
>-|TRBJ1-2|TRBD1|TRBV6-5
TGTGCCACCTCTATCACGAGGGGGCAGGATGGCTACACCTTC
CATSITRGQDGYTF
>-|TRBJ1-1|-|TRBV10-3
TGTGCCATCGGGGGCCCGTTGAACACTGAAGCTTTCTTT
CAIGGPLNTEAFF
>-|TRBJ1-1|TRBD1|TRBV6-5
TGTGCCAGCAGAACAGGGGGCACTGAAGCTTTCTTT
CASRTGGTEAFF
>-|TRBJ2-3|-|TRBV7-2
TGTGCCAGCAGCAACGGGGGCGCTGGTACAGATACGCAGTATTTT
CASSNGGAGTDTQYF
>-|TRBJ2-5|-|TRBV7-2
TGTGCCAGCAGCTTCTCCCTTTGGGAGACCCAGTACTTC
CASSFSLWETQYF
>-|TRBJ1-2|-|TRBV18
TGTGCCAGCTCACCCAACCCCCGGGCGGACTATGGCTACACCTTC
CASSPNPRADYGYTF
>-|TRBJ2-5|-|TRBV6-5
TGTGCCAGCAGTCAAGGGGAGACCCAGTACTTC
CASSQGETQYF
>once|TRBJ2-1|TRBD2|TRBV5-1
TGCGCCAGCAGCTCCGACCCGGGACTAGCGGGCAATGAGCAGTTCTTC
CASSSDPGLAGNEQFF
>-|TRBJ1-1|TRBD1|TRBV5-1
TGCGCCAGCAGCCCATTCGGGGACAGGGGGGATGAAGCTTTCTTT
CASSPFGDRGDEAFF
>-|TRBJ2-3|TRBD2|TRBV19
TGTGCCAGTAGACCCTCTAGCGGGGGCACAGATACGCAGTATTTT
CASRPSSGGTDTQYF
>-|TRBJ2-5|-|TRBV7-7
TGTGCTAGCAGCTTAGACGGACGTGGTTCTGAGACCCAGTACTTC
CASSLDGRGSETQYF
>-|TRBJ1-2|-|TRBV6-5
TGTGCCAGCAGTACGGGCAGGGGAGGTGGCTACACCTTC
CASSTGRGGGYTF
>-|TRBJ2-5|-|TRBV2
TGTGCCACCCTGCTGGCTAGTTCCCAAGAGACCCAGTACTTC
CATLLASSQETQYF
>-|TRBJ1-3|-|TRBV5-1
TGCGCCAGCAGCAGCGGGACCTCCGACGGGAACACCATATATTTT
CASSSGTSDGNTIYF
>-|TRBJ2-1|-|TRBV7-9
TGTGCCAGCAGCTTAGTGCTTTCTTACTACAATGAGCAGTTCTTC
CASSLVLSYYNEQFF
>-|TRBJ2-1|-|TRBV6-6
TGTGCCAGCAGTTATTCCGACAGTTACAATGAGCAGTTCTTC
CASSYSDSYNEQFF
>-|TRBJ1-1|-|TRBV4-3
TGCGCCAGCAGCCAAGATGCGGGGGACGGCACTGAAGCTTTCTTT
CASSQDAGDGTEAFF